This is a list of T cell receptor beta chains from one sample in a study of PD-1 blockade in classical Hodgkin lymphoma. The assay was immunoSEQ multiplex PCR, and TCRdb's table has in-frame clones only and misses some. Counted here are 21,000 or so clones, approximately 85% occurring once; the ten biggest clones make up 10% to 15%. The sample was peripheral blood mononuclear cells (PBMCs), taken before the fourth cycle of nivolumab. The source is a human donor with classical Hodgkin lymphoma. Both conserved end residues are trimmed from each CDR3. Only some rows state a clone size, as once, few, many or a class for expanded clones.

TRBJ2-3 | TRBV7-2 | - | ASSLVAGGTDTQY
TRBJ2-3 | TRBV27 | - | ASSLWASGISTDTQY
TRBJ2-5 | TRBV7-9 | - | ASSLAIRSGQGETQY
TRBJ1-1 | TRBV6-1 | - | ASSAIGLEAF
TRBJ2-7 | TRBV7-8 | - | ASSLAGIREQY
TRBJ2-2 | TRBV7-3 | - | ASSTANTGELF
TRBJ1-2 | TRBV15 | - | ATSRADGGYT
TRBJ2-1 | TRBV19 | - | ASSTSGGRDNEQF
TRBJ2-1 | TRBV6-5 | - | ASSSPGGHYNEQF
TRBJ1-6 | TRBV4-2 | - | ASSQEGAGTSPLH
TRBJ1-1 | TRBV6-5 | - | ASRIQGETEAF
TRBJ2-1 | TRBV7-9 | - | ATISGSSYNEQF
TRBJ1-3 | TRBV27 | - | ASSSLRGLSGNTIY
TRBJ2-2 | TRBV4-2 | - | ASSLLGQGTGELF
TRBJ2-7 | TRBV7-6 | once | ASSLLSGGPYEQY
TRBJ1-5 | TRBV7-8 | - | ASSFTGSNQPQH
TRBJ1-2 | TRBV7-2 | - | ASSPYVDYGYT
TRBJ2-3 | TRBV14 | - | ASSQMGQGRTDTQY
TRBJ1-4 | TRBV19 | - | ASSTATNEKLF
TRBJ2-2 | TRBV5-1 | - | ASSPRVAGGTGELF
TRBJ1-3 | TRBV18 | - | ASSPGGFRSGNTIY
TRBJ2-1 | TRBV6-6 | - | ASSYWLGAGF
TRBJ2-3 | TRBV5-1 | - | ASTKGYETQY
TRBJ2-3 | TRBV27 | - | ASSLPRVRMTDTQY
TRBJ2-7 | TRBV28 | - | ASSRTETSSYEQY
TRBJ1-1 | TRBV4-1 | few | ASSQTSLNTEAF
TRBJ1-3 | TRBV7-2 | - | ASSLVGGSSGNTIY
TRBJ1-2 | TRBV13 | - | ARGGVISDGYT
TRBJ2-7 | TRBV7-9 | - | ASSLAGTGNWYYEQY
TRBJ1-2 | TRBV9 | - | ASSSATGANYGYT
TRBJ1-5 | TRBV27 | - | ASGTGRDQPQH
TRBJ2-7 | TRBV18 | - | ASSPRDTAYEQY
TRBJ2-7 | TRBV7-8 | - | ASSSIDRGPYEQY
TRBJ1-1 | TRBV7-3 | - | ASKPQGNTEAF
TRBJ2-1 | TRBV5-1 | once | ASSLATGYEQF
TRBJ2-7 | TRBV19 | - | ASSLLGPAYEQY
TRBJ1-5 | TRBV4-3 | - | ASSQEGSSNQPQH
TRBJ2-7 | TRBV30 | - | AWSVGSSYEQY
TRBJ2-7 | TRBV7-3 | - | ASSLRQESEQY
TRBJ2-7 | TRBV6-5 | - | ASSYQLGGYEQY
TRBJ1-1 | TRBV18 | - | ASSGARGQMNTEAF
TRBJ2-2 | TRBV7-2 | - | ASSANGGSNTGELF
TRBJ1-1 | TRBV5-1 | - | ASSQDRHLNTEAF
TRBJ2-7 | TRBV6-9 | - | ASSYSAGEGYEQY
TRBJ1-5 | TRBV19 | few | ASSPDRAGNQPQH
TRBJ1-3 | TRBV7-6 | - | ASSPLNLRQAGNTIY
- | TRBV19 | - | ASSIKGWGLSSYEQY
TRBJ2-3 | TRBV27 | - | ASRPLAGLLTDTQY
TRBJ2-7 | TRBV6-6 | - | ASSYSEFYEQY
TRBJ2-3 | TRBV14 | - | ASSQKFDLAGRNTQY
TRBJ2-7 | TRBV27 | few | ASTRALGGYEQY
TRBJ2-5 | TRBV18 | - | ASSPQTGDQETQY